In this sample, the clone carrying this TCR beta chain turned up many times. Antigen: not known. A second PCR of about 6 to 11 cycles used a sample-barcoded 5' primer and a J-beta primer mix. One entry per CDR3 protein results from TCRdb running MiXCR on the 5' RACE reads. The repertoire consists of fewer than 2 million distinct CDR3 sequences, with 30% to 40% occurring once and the leading ten covering 20% to 25%. This sample is drawn from a study of blood T cells in healthy people across ages. Regarding the study as a whole: Getting older went along with TCR beta diversity per million T cells dropping roughly linearly.

Donors were healthy Caucasian individuals from Russia aged roughly 6 to 90. Every sample gave at least 5 micrograms of total RNA when it was extracted. Trimming took 2 bases from V and 5 from J; bases not matched to a gene: 5. CDR1 SGHTA and CDR2 FQGNSA come from the germline V gene. CDR3 length: 15 residues. This rearrangement joins TRBV7-2 to TRBJ1-1; 10 bases match TRBD1. Sample: blood. The receptor comes from a human donor in good health. CDR3 DNA: TGTGCCAGCAGCTTAACGGACAGGGGGAGGACTGAAGCTTTCTTT. Residues: CASSLTDRGRTEAFF.